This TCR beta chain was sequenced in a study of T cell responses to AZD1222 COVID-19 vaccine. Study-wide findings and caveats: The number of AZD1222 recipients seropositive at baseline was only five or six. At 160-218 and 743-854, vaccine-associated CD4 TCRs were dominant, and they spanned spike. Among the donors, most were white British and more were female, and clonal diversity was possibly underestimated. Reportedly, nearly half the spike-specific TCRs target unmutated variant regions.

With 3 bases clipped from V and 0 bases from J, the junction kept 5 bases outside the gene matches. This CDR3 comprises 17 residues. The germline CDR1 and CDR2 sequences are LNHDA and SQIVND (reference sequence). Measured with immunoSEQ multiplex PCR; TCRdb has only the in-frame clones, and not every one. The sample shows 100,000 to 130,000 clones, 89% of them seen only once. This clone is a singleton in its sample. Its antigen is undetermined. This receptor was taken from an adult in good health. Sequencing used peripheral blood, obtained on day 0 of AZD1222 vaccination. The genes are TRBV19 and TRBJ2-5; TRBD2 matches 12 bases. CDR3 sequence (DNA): TGTGCCAGTAGTATGACTAGCGGGGGTACGTACCAAGAGACCCAGTACTTC. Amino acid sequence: CASSMTSGGTYQETQYF.